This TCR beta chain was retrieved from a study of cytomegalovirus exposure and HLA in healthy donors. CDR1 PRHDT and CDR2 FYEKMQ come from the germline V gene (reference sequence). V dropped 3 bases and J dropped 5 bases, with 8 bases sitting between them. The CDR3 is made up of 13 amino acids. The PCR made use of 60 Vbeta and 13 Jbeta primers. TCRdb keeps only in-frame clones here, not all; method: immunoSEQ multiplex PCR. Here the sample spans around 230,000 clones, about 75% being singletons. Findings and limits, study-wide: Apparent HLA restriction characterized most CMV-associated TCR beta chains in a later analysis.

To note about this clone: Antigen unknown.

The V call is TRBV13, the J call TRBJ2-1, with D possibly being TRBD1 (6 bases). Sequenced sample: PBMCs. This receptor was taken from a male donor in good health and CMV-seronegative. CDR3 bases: TGTGCCAGCAGCTTGGGGGCCGACAATGAGCAGTTCTTC. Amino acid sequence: CASSLGADNEQFF.